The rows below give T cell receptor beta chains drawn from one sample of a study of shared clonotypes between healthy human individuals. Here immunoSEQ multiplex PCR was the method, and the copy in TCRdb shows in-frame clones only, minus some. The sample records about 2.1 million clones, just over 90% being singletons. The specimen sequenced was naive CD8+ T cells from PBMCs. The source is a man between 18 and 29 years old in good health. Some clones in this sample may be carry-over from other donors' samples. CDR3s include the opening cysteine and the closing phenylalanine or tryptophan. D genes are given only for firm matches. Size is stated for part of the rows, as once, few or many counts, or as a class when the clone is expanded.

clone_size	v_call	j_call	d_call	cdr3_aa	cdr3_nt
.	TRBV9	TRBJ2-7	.	CASSVALTSSEQYF	TGTGCCAGCAGCGTAGCCCTTACTAGTTCCGAGCAGTACTTC
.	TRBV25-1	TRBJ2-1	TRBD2	CASATSGEQFF	TGTGCCAGTGCGACTAGCGGCGAGCAGTTCTTC
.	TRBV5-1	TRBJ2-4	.	CASSLNTKNIQYF	TGCGCCAGCAGCTTGAACACCAAAAACATTCAGTACTTC
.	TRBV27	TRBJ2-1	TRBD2	CASSSYLAGGVNEQFF	TGTGCCAGCAGTTCCTACCTAGCGGGAGGGGTCAATGAGCAGTTCTTC
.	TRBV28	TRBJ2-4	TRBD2	CASSLTSGRGNIQYF	TGTGCCAGCAGTTTGACTAGCGGGAGGGGAAACATTCAGTACTTC
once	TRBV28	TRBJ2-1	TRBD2	CASSLPGSGPSYNEQFF	TGTGCCAGCAGTCTGCCTGGTAGCGGGCCTTCCTACAATGAGCAGTTCTTC
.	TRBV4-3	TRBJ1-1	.	CASSQEEDREAFF	TGCGCCAGCAGCCAAGAGGAGGATCGGGAAGCTTTCTTT
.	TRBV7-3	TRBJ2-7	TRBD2	CASSLIAGGEDEQYF	TGTGCCAGCAGCTTAATTGCGGGAGGGGAGGACGAGCAGTACTTC
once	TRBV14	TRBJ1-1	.	CASSQDENMNTEAFF	TGTGCCAGCAGCCAAGACGAAAACATGAACACTGAAGCTTTCTTT
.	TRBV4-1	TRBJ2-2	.	CASSQDPVWGRAGGELFF	TGCGCCAGCAGCCAAGACCCCGTTTGGGGCAGGGCCGGCGGGGAGCTGTTTTTT
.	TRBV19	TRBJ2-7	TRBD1	CASSIGQGAGYEQYF	TGTGCCAGTAGTATTGGGCAGGGGGCAGGGTACGAGCAGTACTTC
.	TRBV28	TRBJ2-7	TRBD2	CASLSGGPTSGRATYEQYF	TGTGCCAGCCTGTCAGGGGGCCCCACCAGCGGGAGGGCCACGTACGAGCAGTACTTC
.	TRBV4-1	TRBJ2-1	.	CASSQDWGYISNEQFF	TGCGCCAGCAGCCAAGATTGGGGCTATATCAGCAATGAGCAGTTCTTC
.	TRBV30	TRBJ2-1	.	CAWISGSSYNERFF	TGTGCCTGGATTAGCGGTAGCTCCTACAATGAGCGGTTCTTC
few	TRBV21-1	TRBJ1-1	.	CASSKVGDSNTEAFF	TGTGCCAGCAGCAAAGTGGGAGACTCGAACACTGAAGCTTTCTTT
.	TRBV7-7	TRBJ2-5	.	CASSFRRGGRGQETQYF	TGTGCCAGCAGCTTTCGCAGGGGTGGAAGGGGTCAAGAGACCCAGTACTTC
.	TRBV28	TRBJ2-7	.	CASSFRRVSYEQYF	TGTGCCAGCAGTTTTCGCCGGGTAAGCTACGAGCAGTACTTC
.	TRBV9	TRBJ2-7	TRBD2	CASSGGGSYEQYF	TGTGCCAGCAGCGGCGGGGGATCCTACGAGCAGTACTTC
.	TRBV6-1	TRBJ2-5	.	CASSEYLRQRQETQYF	TGTGCCAGCAGTGAATATCTGAGACAGAGACAAGAGACCCAGTACTTC
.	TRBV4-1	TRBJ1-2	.	CASSPGGGNYGYTF	TGCGCCAGCAGCCCGGGCGGGGGCAACTATGGCTACACCTTC
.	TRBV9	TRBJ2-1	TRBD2	CASSLYPGLAGSNEQFF	TGTGCCAGCAGCTTATACCCGGGACTAGCGGGAAGCAATGAGCAGTTCTTC
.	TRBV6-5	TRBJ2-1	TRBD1	CASSYPGQGTYNEQFF	TGTGCCAGCAGTTACCCGGGACAGGGGACCTACAATGAGCAGTTCTTC
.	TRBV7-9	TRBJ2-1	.	CASSFHDSYNEQFF	TGTGCCAGCAGCTTCCACGACTCCTACAATGAGCAGTTCTTC
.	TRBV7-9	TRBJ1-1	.	CASSPPGVNTEAFF	TGTGCCAGCAGCCCCCCGGGGGTGAACACTGAAGCTTTCTTT
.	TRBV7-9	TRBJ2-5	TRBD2	CASSLVVLAGISQETQYF	TGTGCCAGCAGTCTAGTTGTGCTAGCGGGAATTTCTCAAGAGACCCAGTACTTC
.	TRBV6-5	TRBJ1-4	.	CASSWLATNEKLFF	TGTGCCAGCAGCTGGCTTGCAACTAATGAAAAACTGTTTTTT
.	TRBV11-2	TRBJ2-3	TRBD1	CASSSGTASTDTQYF	TGTGCCAGCAGCTCTGGGACAGCTAGCACAGATACGCAGTATTTT
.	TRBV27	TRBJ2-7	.	CASSLLSRVSGYYEQYF	TGTGCCAGCAGTTTACTCTCGCGCGTGTCGGGATACTACGAGCAGTACTTC
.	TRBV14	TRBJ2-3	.	CASSQESNPRKTDTQYF	TGTGCCAGCAGCCAAGAGTCGAACCCCCGGAAGACAGATACGCAGTATTTT
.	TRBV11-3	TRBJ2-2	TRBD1	CASSRGTGLAGELFF	TGTGCCAGCAGCCGCGGGACAGGGCTGGCCGGGGAGCTGTTTTTT
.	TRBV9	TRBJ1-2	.	CASSGRGAEGGYTF	TGTGCCAGCAGCGGTAGGGGGGCAGAAGGAGGCTACACCTTC
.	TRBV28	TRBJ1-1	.	CASRKFGGGKSGTEAFF	TGTGCCAGCAGGAAATTCGGCGGGGGTAAAAGTGGGACTGAAGCTTTCTTT
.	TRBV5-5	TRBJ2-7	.	CASSDSTGRYEQYF	TGTGCCAGCAGCGATTCCACCGGGCGGTACGAGCAGTACTTC
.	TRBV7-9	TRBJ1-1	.	CASSLILGQSTEAFF	TGTGCCAGCAGCTTAATACTCGGACAGAGTACTGAAGCTTTCTTT
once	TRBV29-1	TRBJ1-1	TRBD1	CSGGVTGAENTEAFF	TGCAGCGGTGGGGTAACAGGGGCCGAGAACACTGAAGCTTTCTTT
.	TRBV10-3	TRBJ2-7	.	CAISGTTRRTAYEQYF	TGTGCCATCAGTGGGACCACCCGGAGGACAGCCTACGAGCAGTACTTC
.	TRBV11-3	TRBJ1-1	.	CASSLGGANTEAFF	TGTGCCAGCAGCTTAGGAGGGGCTAACACTGAAGCTTTCTTT